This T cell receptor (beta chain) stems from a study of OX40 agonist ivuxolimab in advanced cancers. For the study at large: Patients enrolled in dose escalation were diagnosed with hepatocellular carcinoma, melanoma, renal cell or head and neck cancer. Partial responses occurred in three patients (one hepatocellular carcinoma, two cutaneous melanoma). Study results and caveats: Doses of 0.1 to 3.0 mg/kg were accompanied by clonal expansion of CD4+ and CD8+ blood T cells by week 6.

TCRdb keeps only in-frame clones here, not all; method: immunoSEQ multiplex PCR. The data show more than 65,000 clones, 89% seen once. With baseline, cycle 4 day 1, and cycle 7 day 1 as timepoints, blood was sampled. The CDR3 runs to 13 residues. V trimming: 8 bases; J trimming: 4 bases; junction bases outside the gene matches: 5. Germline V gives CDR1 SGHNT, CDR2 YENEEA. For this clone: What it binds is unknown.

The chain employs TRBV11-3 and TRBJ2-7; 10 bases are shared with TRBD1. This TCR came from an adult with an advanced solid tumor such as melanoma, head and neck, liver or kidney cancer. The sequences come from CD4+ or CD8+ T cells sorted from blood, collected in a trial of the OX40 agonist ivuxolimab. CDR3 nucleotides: TGTGCCAGCGGGACAGGGGTGGGTTACGAGCAGTACTTC. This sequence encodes CASGTGVGYEQYF.